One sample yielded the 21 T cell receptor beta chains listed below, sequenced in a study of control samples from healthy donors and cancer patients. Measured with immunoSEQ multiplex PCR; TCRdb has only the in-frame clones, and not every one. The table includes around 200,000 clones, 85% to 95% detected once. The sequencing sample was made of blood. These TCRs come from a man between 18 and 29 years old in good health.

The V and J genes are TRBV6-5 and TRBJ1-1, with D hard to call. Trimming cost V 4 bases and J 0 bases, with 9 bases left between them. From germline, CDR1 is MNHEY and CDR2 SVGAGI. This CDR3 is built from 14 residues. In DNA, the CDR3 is TGTGCCAGCAGTTCAAACGCTTTGAACACTGAAGCTTTCTTT. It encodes CASSSNALNTEAFF.

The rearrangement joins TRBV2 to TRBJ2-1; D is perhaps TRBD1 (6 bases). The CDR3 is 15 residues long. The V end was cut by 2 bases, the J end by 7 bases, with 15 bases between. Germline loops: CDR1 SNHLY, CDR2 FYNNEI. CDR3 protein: CASSERGLVGNEQFF. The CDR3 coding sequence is TGTGCCAGCAGTGAAAGGGGGTTGGTGGGAAATGAGCAGTTCTTC.

CDR3 DNA sequence: TGTGCCAGCAGTTCCTCCGGGACAGGGGCCACTGAAGCTTTCTTT. It translates to CASSSSGTGATEAFF. The chain couples TRBV28 to TRBJ1-1; 10 bases map to TRBD1. Germline assignment: CDR1 MDHEN and CDR2 SYDVKM. V shed 4 bases, J shed 4 bases, and the junction held 6 bases outside the gene matches. This CDR3 is built from 15 residues.

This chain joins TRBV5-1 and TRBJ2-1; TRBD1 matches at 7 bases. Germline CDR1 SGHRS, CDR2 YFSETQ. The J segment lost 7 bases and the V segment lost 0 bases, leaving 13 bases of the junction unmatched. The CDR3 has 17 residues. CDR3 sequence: CASSLERGLNHYNEQFF. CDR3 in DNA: TGCGCCAGCAGCTTGGAGAGGGGGCTAAATCATTATAATGAGCAGTTCTTC.

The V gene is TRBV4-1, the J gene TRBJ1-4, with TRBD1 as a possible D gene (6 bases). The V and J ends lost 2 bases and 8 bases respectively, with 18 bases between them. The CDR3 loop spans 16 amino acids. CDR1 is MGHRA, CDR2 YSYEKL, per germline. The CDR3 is CASSQPSGGRREKLFF. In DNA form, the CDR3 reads TGCGCCAGCAGCCAACCCTCGGGGGGCAGGAGGGAAAAACTGTTTTTT.

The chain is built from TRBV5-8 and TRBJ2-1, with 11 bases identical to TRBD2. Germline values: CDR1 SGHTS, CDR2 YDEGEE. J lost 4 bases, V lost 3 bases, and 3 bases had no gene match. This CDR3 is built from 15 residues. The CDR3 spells CASSSGLAAYNEQFF. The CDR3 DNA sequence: TGTGCCAGCAGCTCGGGACTAGCGGCATACAATGAGCAGTTCTTC.

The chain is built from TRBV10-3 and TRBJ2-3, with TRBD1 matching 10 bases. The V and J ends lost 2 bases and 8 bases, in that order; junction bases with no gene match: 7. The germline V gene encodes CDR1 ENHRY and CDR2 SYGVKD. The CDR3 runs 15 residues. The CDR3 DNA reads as TGTGCCATCAGTGAGGGACAGGGGGAAGTCGGTACGCAGTATTTT. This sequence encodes CAISEGQGEVGTQYF.

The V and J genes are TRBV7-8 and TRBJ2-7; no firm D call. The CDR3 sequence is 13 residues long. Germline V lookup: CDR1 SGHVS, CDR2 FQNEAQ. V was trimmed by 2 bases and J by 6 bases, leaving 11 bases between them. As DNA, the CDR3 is TGTGCCAGCAGCTTACGAGACAATCGCGAGCAGTACTTC. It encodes CASSLRDNREQYF.

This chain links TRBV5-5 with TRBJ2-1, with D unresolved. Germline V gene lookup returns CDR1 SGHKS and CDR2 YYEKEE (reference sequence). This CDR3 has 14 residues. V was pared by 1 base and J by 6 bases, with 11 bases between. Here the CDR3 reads CASSLLRWGNEQFF. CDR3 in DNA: TGTGCCAGCAGCTTGCTGCGCTGGGGCAATGAGCAGTTCTTC. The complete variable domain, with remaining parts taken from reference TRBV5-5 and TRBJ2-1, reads DAGVTQSPTHLIKTRGQQVTLRCSPISGHKSVSWYQQVLGQGPQFIFQYYEKEERGRGNFPDRFSARQFPNYSSELNVNALLLGDSALYLCASSLLRWGNEQFFGPGTRLTVL.

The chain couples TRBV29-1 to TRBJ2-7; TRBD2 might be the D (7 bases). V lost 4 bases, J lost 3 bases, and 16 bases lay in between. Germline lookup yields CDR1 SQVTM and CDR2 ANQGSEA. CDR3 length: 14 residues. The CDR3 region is CSVAGGQGGYEQYF. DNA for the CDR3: TGCAGCGTTGCCGGGGGGCAGGGTGGCTACGAGCAGTACTTC.

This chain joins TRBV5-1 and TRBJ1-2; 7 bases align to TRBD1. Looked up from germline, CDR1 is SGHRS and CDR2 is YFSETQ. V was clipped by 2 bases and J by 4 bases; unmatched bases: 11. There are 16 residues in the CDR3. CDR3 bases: TGCGCCAGCAGCTTAGAGAGAGGGGGCCAGATCTATGGCTACACCTTC. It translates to CASSLERGGQIYGYTF.

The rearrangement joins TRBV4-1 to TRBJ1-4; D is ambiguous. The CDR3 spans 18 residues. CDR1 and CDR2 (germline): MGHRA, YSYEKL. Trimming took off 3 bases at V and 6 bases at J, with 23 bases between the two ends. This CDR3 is CASSHPLGRRGRDEKLFF. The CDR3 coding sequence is TGCGCCAGCAGCCATCCATTGGGCCGGCGAGGGAGGGATGAAAAACTGTTTTTT.

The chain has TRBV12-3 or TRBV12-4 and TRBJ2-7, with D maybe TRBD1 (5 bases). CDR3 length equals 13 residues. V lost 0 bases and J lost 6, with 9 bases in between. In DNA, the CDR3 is TGTGCCAGCAGTTTAGCCAGGGTGGGCGAGCAGTACTTC. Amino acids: CASSLARVGEQYF.

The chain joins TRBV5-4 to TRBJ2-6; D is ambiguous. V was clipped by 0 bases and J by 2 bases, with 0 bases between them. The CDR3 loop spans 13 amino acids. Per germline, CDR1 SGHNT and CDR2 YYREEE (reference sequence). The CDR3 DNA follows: TGTGCCAGCAGCTTGGCTGGGGCCAACGTCCTGACTTTC. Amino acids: CASSLAGANVLTF.

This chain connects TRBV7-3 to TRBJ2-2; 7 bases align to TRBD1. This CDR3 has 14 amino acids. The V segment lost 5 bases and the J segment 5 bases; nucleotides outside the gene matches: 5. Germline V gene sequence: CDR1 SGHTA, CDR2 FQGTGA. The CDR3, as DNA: TGTGCCAGCAGCATTCGACAGGGAACCGGGGAGCTGTTTTTT. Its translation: CASSIRQGTGELFF.

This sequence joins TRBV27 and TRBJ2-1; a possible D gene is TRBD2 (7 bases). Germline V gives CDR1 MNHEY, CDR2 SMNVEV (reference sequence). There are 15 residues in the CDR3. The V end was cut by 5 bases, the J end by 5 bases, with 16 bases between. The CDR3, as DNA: TGTGCCAGCAGTCCCAGGCGGGGGCGGGACAATGAGCAGTTCTTC. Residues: CASSPRRGRDNEQFF.

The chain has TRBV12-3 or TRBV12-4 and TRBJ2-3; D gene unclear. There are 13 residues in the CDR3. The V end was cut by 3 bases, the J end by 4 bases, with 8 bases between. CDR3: CASSLGMADTQYF. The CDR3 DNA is TGTGCCAGCAGTTTGGGTATGGCAGATACGCAGTATTTT.

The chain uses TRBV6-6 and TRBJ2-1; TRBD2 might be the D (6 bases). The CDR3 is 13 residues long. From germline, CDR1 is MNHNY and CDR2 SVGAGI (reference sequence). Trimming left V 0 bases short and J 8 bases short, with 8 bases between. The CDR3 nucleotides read TGTGCCAGCAGTTACTCGAGGGAGGATGAGCAGTTCTTC. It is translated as CASSYSREDEQFF.

The CDR3 protein is CASLRGQGGRANYGYTF. DNA for the CDR3: TGTGCCAGCCTCCGGGGACAGGGTGGAAGAGCTAACTATGGCTACACCTTC. The J gene is TRBJ1-2, the V gene TRBV25-1, with TRBD1 matching 9 bases. CDR1 MGHDK and CDR2 SYGVNS come from the germline V gene. V lost 8 bases to trimming and J lost 0 bases; unmatched junction nucleotides: 13. The CDR3 has 17 amino acids.

The CDR3 here is CASRRTGGVDSPLHF. CDR3 nucleotide sequence: TGTGCCAGCAGGCGGACGGGAGGTGTTGATTCACCCCTCCACTTT. This rearrangement joins TRBV6-5 to TRBJ1-6, with no clear D. V was trimmed by 6 bases and J by 8 bases, leaving 17 bases between them. The CDR3 spans 15 residues. The germline gives CDR1 MNHEY, CDR2 SVGAGI.

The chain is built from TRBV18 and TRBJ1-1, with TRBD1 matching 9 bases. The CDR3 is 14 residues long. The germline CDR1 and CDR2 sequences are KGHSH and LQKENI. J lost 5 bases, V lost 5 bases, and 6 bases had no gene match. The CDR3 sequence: CASSFGTGSTEAFF. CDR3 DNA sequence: TGTGCCAGCTCATTTGGGACAGGGAGTACTGAAGCTTTCTTT.